Below are 11 T cell receptor beta chains sequenced from a single sample in a study of blood T cell repertoires in COVID-19. Assay used: immunoSEQ multiplex PCR; TCRdb lists only in-frame clones, some missing. In the table there are over 70,000 clones, around 88% of which are singletons. Sequences were obtained from peripheral blood. These receptors came from a woman at least 80 years old with acute or convalescent COVID-19.

The CDR3 nucleotides read TGCGCCAGCACCACCGCCACTAGCGGGAGTGGTGAGACCCAGTACTTC. Protein sequence: CASTTATSGSGETQYF. The rearrangement joins TRBV5-1 to TRBJ2-5; 11 nucleotides align to TRBD2. Losses at the gene ends were 6 bases for V and 5 bases for J; bases not matched to a gene: 12. Germline loops: CDR1 SGHRS, CDR2 YFSETQ. This CDR3 is 16 amino acids long.

J is TRBJ2-1 and V is TRBV19, with D perhaps TRBD1 (6 bases). Germline V gene lookup returns CDR1 LNHDA and CDR2 SQIVND (reference sequence). Trimming left V 9 bases short and J 5 bases short, with 17 bases between. The CDR3 totals 14 residues. CDR3 loop: CASSNLGGDNEQFF. For the CDR3, the DNA is TGTGCCAGCTCTAATCTAGGGGGTGACAATGAGCAGTTCTTC.

This clone was observed a single time. The V call is TRBV2, the J call TRBJ2-7, with D possibly being TRBD2 (6 bases). The CDR3 has 15 amino acids. V lost 1 base, J lost 3 bases, and 13 bases lay in between. From germline, CDR1 is SNHLY and CDR2 FYNNEI. The CDR3 DNA is TGTGCCAGCAGTGAAGGGCGACTAGATAGCTACGAGCAGTACTTC. Encoded protein: CASSEGRLDSYEQYF.

The chain uses TRBV20-1 and TRBJ2-1, with no clear D. The CDR3 spans 10 residues. Germline V gene sequence: CDR1 DFQATT, CDR2 SNEGSKA (reference sequence). V lost 7 bases to trimming and J lost 5 bases, with 6 bases between them. CDR3 DNA: TGCAGTGGAGCTGACAATGAGCAGTTCTTC. This encodes CSGADNEQFF.

V is TRBV2 and J is TRBJ1-1, with D perhaps matching TRBD1 (5 bases). The germline CDR1 and CDR2 sequences are SNHLY and FYNNEI. This CDR3 contains 13 residues. With 3 bases removed from V and 2 bases from J, the gap between germline ends came to 7 bases. This CDR3 reads CASSETENTEAFF. CDR3 in DNA: TGTGCCAGCAGTGAGACAGAAAACACTGAAGCTTTCTTT.

The chain carries TRBV5-4 and TRBJ2-5; maybe TRBD2 (6 bases). The CDR3 has 14 residues. Germline lookup yields CDR1 SGHNT and CDR2 YYREEE (reference sequence). V lost 3 bases and J lost 5, with 14 bases in between. CDR3 sequence reads: CASSSGRLGETQYF. CDR3 DNA: TGTGCCAGCAGCTCGGGGAGGCTGGGGGAGACCCAGTACTTC.

The rearrangement joins TRBV6-2 or TRBV6-3 to TRBJ1-5, with D unclear. There are 14 residues in the CDR3. Germline CDR1 is MNHEY and CDR2 is SVGEGT. The ends were cut back, 2 bases at V and 3 bases at J, with 8 bases in the middle. The CDR3 sequence: CASSYRRYNQPQHF. The CDR3, as DNA: TGTGCCAGCAGTTACAGGAGATACAATCAGCCCCAGCATTTT.

The J gene is TRBJ2-1, the V gene TRBV5-1, with 10 positions matching TRBD2. Germline V lookup: CDR1 SGHRS, CDR2 YFSETQ. The junction had 19 bases not matched to a gene; V was cut back by 2 bases and J by 5 bases. This CDR3 has 20 residues. CDR3: CASSLTDSGRTRDYDNEQFF. CDR3 coding DNA: TGCGCCAGCAGCTTAACTGATAGCGGGAGGACACGGGACTACGACAATGAGCAGTTCTTC. Drawing the rest from reference TRBV5-1 and TRBJ2-1, the complete variable domain is KAGVTQTPRYLIKTRGQQVTLSCSPISGHRSVSWYQQTPGQGLQFLFEYFSETQRNKGNFPGRFSGRQFSNSRSEMNVSTLELGDSALYLCASSLTDSGRTRDYDNEQFFGPGTRLTVL.

This clone was detected only once. The chain couples TRBV28 to TRBJ2-7, with 12 bases identical to TRBD1. Trimming took 1 base from V and 5 from J; bases not matched to a gene: 3. This CDR3 is built from 15 residues. In germline, CDR1 is MDHEN, CDR2 SYDVKM. The CDR3: CASSLLGQGADEQYF. The CDR3 nucleotides are TGTGCCAGCAGTTTATTGGGACAGGGGGCCGACGAGCAGTACTTC.

In DNA, the CDR3 is TGTGCCAGCTCACCTATAGACAGGGGCCCCTACGAGCAGTACTTC. This sequence encodes CASSPIDRGPYEQYF. The chain carries TRBV18 and TRBJ2-7, with 8 positions matching TRBD1. In germline, CDR1 is KGHSH, CDR2 LQKENI. The CDR3 has 15 residues. V lost 3 bases, J lost 2 bases, and 6 bases stayed unmatched.

The J gene is TRBJ2-2, the V gene TRBV7-6; 7 bases fit TRBD2. Germline V gene data show CDR1 as SGHVS and CDR2 as FNYEAQ. The CDR3 is 15 residues long. Trimming removed 6 bases from V and 5 bases from J; junction bases left unmatched: 9. CDR3 coding DNA: TGTGCCAGCAGTTGGGGGAGGGGCGGAACCGGGGAGCTGTTTTTT. It encodes CASSWGRGGTGELFF. The variable domain in full, with the rest retrieved from reference TRBV7-6 and TRBJ2-2, is GAGVSQSPRYKVTKRGQDVALRCDPISGHVSLYWYRQALGQGPEFLTYFNYEAQQDKSGLPNDRFSAERPEGSISTLTIQRTEQRDSAMYRCASSWGRGGTGELFFGEGSRLTVL.